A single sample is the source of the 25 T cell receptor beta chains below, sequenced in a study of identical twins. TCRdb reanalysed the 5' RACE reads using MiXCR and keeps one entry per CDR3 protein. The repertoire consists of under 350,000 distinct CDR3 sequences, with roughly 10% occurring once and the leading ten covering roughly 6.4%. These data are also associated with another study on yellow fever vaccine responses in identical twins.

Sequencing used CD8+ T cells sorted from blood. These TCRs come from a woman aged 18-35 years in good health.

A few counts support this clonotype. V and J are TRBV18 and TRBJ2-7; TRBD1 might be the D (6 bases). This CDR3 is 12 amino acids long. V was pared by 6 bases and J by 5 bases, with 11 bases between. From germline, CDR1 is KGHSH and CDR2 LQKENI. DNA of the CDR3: TGTGCCAGCTCCCCTTCAGGGGACGAGCAGTACTTC. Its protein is CASSPSGDEQYF.

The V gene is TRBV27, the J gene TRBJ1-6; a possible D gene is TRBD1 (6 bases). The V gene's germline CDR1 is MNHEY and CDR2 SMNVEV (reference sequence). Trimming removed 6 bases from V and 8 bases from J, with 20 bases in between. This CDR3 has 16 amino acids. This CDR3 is CASRDSLEGGYSPLHF. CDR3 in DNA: TGTGCCAGCAGAGACAGCCTGGAAGGGGGATATTCACCCCTCCACTTT.

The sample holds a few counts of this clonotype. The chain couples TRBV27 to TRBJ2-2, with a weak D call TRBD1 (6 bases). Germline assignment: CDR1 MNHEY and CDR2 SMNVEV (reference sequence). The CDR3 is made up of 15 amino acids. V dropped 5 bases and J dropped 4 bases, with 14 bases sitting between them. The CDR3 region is CASSRIQGFTGELFF. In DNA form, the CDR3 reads TGTGCCAGCAGTAGGATACAGGGTTTCACCGGGGAGCTGTTTTTT.

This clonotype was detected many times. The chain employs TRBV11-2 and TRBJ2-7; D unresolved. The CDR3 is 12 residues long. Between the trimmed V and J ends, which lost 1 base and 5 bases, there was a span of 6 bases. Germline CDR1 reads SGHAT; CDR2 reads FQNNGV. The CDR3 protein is CASSLGGNEQYF. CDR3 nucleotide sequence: TGTGCCAGCAGCTTAGGGGGAAACGAGCAGTACTTC.

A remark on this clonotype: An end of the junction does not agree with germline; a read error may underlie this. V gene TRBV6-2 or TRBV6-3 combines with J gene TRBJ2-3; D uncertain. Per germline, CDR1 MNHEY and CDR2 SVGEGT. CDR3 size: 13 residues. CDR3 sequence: CASSDPWATPMDF. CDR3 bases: TGTGCCAGCAGTGACCCGTGGGCTACCCCGATGGATTTT.

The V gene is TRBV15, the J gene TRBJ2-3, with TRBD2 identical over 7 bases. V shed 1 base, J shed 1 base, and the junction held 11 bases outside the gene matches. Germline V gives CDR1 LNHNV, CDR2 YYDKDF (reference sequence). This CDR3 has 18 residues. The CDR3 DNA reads TGTGCCACCAGCAGAGCAAGGCTAGCGGAGATCGGCACAGATACGCAGTATTTT. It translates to CATSRARLAEIGTDTQYF.

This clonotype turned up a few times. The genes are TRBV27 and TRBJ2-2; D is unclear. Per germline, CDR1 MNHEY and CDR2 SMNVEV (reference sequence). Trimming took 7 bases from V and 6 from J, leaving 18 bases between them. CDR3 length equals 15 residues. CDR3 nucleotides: TGTGCCAGCACGGCGCTGAGCGCGTACGCCGGGGAGCTGTTTTTT. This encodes CASTALSAYAGELFF.

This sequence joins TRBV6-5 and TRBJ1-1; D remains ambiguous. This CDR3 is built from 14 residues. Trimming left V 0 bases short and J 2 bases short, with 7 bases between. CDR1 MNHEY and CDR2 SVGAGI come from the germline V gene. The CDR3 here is CASSYSAVNTEAFF. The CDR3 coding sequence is TGTGCCAGCAGTTACTCGGCGGTCAACACTGAAGCTTTCTTT.

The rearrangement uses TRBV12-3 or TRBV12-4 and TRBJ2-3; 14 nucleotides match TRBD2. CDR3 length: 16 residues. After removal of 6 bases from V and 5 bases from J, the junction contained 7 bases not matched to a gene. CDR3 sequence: CASRPGLAGGKDTQYF. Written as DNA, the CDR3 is TGTGCCAGCAGACCTGGACTAGCGGGAGGTAAAGATACGCAGTATTTT.

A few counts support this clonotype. The CDR3 region is CATLKGLAGYNEQFF. CDR3 bases: TGTGCCACACTCAAGGGACTAGCGGGATACAATGAGCAGTTCTTC. The rearrangement uses TRBV15 and TRBJ2-1; TRBD2 agrees at 13 bases. Germline trimming cut 9 bases from V and 4 bases from J; bases unmatched to any gene: 6. The germline gives CDR1 LNHNV, CDR2 YYDKDF (reference sequence). CDR3 size: 15 residues.

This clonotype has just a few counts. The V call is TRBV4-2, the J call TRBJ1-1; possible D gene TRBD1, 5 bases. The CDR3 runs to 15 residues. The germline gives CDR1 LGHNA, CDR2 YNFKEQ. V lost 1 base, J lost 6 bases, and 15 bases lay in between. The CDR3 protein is CASSQGGQQAPEAFF. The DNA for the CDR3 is TGTGCCAGCAGCCAAGGAGGGCAACAGGCGCCTGAAGCTTTCTTT.

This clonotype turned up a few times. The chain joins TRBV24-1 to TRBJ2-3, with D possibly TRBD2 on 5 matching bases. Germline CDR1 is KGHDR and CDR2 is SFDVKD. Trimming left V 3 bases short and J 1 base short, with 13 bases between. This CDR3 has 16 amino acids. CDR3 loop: CATSDLTRLGTDTQYF. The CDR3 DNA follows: TGTGCCACCAGTGATCTCACTAGACTCGGCACAGATACGCAGTATTTT.

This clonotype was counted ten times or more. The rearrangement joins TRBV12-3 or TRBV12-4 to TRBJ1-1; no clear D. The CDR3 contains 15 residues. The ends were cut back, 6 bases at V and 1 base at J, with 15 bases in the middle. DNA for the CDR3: TGTGCCAGCAGCCCTCCTGACACAGCGAACACTGAAGCTTTCTTT. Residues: CASSPPDTANTEAFF.

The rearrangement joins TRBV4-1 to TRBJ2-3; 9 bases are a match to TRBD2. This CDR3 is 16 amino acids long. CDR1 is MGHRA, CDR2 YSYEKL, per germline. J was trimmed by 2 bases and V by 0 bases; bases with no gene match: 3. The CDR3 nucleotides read TGCGCCAGCAGCCAAGAAATAGCGGGGGACACAGATACGCAGTATTTT. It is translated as CASSQEIAGDTDTQYF.

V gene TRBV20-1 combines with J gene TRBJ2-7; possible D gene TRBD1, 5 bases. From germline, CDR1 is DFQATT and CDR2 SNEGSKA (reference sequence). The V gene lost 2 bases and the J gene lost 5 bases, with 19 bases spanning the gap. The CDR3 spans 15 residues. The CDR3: CSARSKQGFLHEQYF. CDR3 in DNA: TGCAGTGCTAGATCTAAGCAGGGTTTCCTCCACGAGCAGTACTTC.

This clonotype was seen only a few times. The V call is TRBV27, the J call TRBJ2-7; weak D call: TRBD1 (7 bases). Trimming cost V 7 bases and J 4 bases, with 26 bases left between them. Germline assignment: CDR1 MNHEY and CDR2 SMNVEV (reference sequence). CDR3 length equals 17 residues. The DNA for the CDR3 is TGTGCCAGCACCCCGGGTTCAGGGGGGCTACCTGGATACGAGCAGTACTTC. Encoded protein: CASTPGSGGLPGYEQYF.

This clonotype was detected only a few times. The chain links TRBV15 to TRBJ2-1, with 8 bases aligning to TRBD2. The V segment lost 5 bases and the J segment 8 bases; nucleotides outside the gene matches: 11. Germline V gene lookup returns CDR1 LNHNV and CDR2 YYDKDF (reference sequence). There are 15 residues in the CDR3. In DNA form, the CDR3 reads TGTGCCACCAGCGTTACCGGGACTAGTTCATATGAGCAGTTCTTC. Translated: CATSVTGTSSYEQFF.

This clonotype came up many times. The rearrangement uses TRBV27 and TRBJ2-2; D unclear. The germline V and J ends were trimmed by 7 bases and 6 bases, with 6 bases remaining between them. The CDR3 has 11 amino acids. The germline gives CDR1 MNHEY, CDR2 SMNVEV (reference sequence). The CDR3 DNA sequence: TGTGCCAGCAAAAGGTCCGGGGAGCTGTTTTTT. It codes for CASKRSGELFF.

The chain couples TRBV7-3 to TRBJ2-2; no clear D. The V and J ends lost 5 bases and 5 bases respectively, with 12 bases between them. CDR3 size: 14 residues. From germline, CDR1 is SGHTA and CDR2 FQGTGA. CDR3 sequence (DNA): TGTGCCAGCAGCCCCTCCCACTATACCGGGGAGCTGTTTTTT. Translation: CASSPSHYTGELFF.

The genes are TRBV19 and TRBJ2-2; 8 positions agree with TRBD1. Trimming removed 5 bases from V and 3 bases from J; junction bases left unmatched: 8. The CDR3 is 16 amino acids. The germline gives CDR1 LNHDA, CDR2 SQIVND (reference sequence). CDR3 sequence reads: CASSPQGAVYTGELFF. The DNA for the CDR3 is TGTGCCAGTAGTCCTCAGGGGGCCGTGTACACCGGGGAGCTGTTTTTT.

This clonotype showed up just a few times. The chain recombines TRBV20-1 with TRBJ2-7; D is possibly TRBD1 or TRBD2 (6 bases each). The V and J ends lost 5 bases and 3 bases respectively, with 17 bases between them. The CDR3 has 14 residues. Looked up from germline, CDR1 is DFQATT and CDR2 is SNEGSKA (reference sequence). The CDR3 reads CSAPQFGGIYEQYF. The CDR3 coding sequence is TGCAGTGCTCCCCAGTTCGGGGGCATCTACGAGCAGTACTTC.

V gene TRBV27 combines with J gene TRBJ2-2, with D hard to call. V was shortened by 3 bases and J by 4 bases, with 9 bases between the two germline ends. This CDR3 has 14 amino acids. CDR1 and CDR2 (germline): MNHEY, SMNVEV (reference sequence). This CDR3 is CASSFGSGTGELFF. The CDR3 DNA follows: TGTGCCAGCAGTTTCGGGTCCGGCACCGGGGAGCTGTTTTTT.

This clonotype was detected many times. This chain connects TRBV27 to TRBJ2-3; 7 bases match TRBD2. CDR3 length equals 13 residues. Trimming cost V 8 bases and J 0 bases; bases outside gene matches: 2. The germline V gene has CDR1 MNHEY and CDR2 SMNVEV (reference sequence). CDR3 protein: CASGTMSTDTQYF. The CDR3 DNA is TGTGCCAGCGGGACTATGAGCACAGATACGCAGTATTTT.

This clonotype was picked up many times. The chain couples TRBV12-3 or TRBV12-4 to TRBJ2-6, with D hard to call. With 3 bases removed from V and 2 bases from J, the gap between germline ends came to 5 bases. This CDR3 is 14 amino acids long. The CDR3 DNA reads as TGTGCCAGCAGTTTGGCTCCTGGGGCCAACGTCCTGACTTTC. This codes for CASSLAPGANVLTF.

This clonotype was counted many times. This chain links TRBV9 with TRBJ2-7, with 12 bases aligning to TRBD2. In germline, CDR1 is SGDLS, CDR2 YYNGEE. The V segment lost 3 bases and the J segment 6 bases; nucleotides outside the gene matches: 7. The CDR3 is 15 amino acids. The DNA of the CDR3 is TGTGCCAGCAGCGCACTAGCGGGGGGTGAGAGCGAGCAGTACTTC. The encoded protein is CASSALAGGESEQYF. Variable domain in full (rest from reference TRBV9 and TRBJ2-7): DSGVTQTPKHLITATGQRVTLRCSPRSGDLSVYWYQQSLDQGLQFLIQYYNGEERAKGNILERFSAQQFPDLHSELNLSSLELGDSALYFCASSALAGGESEQYFGPGTRLTVT.